This T cell receptor beta chain appears in the sequencing data of a study of shared clonotypes between healthy human individuals (TCRdb year 2020). Background on the whole study: Two women and a few men aged 18 to 49 years were included in the cohort. For each donor, three plates each were used for CD4 naive and CD4 memory, two plates were used for CD8 naive, and one plate was used for CD8 memory. Each donor's leukapheresis produced roughly between about 0.9 and 9.5 billion PBMCs. The study deeply sequenced blood TCR repertoires of five healthy adults to estimate repertoire size and the extent of clonotype sharing between individuals. Libraries were prepared and TCR repertoires were sequenced by different laboratories using diverse techniques, in order to increase sequencing depth and limit assay-specific biases.

TCR CDR3 regions were amplified from genomic DNA by multiplex PCR using the deep immunoSEQ assay. Extracted genomic DNA from each cell subset was distributed evenly across all wells of several immunoSEQ 96-well plates, and each plate was treated as a replicate. For sorted subsets, each replicate PCR was loaded with 150 to 250 ng genomic DNA, equivalent to 25,000 to 30,000 T cell genomes. The purified libraries were quantified using a Qubit 3.0 fluorometer, sized with a Bioanalyzer 2100, and then quantified again using the KAPA Library Quantification kit. A separate single-read 150-cycle Illumina NextSeq 550 flow cell was used to sequence each immunoSEQ 96-well plate. In the paper's pipeline: Because the immunoSEQ output included only junctional sequences and no quality scores, the filtering could not be the same as the filtering used for full-length reads. To assign V/J genes and CDR3, sequences were annotated against IMGT germline references using PyIR, a Python wrapper for IgBLAST v1.9. Any read was removed if the V/J assignment was weak (E-value above 1e-6), the CDR3 was missing, or the read contained stop codons, out-of-frame junctions, or ambiguous translated residues. A V3J clonotype was defined by an identical inferred V gene, J gene, and CDR3 amino acid sequence. Percentage overlap between repertoires was computed as shared unique clonotypes divided by the size of the smaller repertoire. Richness of each repertoire was evaluated using RTK rarefaction, the Chao1 estimator, and Recon v2.1 estimates of unobserved clonotypes. For all TCRbeta clonotypes obtained by the gDNA method from several donors, generation probabilities were computed with OLGA. As stored in TCRdb, this immuneACCESS dataset retains in-frame rearrangements with V and J assigned. A fraction of the clones does not appear; measured against another copy, unresolved V genes explain less than half of the discrepancy, and the remainder lacks a known reason. The V and J calls and clone size are taken from that table; D and trimming were inferred from the DNA. The sample records roughly 2,300,000 clones, around 93% of which are singletons. The top ten clonotypes cover about 0.41% of the sample.

Overall study results and their limits: Sampling was limited to blood, and TCR repertoires in tissue likely differ from TCR repertoires in blood. Even with the large sequencing depth, rarefaction of the sorted-subset datasets indicated that sequencing was incomplete. Based on pairwise subsampling, the degree of clonotype sharing among donors was expected to be affected by sequencing depth. Because the study included only a small number of donors, the genetic and exposure-history diversity represented was limited. Compared with non-shared clonotypes, clonotypes shared by all four sorted-subset donors had higher generation probabilities. When four donors were compared, the shared fraction of clonotypes was around 5.1% for naive CD4, about 4% for naive CD8, 2.3% for memory CD4, and approximately 0.4% for memory CD8. Estimated clonotype richness was generally larger for naive than for memory subsets.

Donors were healthy HIV-negative adults with no recently reported acute infections or vaccinations. Every donor was a Caucasian adult residing in Nashville, Tennessee, USA. CD4+ T cells were enriched by magnetic negative selection; naive cells were then positively selected on CD45RA, and the negative fraction formed the memory subset. After blood collection by leukapheresis, PBMCs were isolated using Ficoll-Histopaque density gradient centrifugation and then cryopreserved in the vapor phase of liquid nitrogen. Purity and quantity of every magnetically sorted T cell population were checked by analytical flow cytometry. Each sorted fraction had its genomic DNA isolated and then quantified by UV absorbance on a Nanodrop 2000c. In the case of this clone: Its antigen is still unknown. There are no base qualities to consult, and no much larger clone falls within one base.

This receptor was obtained from a man aged 18 to 29 in good health. Some clones in this sample may be carry-over from other donors' samples. Sequenced sample: naive CD4+ T cells from PBMCs. What the cell subset or site label conveys for this sample: CD45RA+ positively selected.

The nucleotide sequence reads as follows: TGCGCCAGCAGCTCGCCGGGGAACGGCGGGGAGCTGTTTTTT. Translated, this is CASSSPGNGGELFF. The sequence is built from TRBV5-1 and TRBJ2-2; matching of 5 bases hints at TRBD2 as the D gene. CDR1 SGHRS and CDR2 YFSETQ are derived from the germline V gene. Trimming costs V 3 bases and J 7 bases, and their ends lie 13 bases apart. The CDR3, from cysteine to phenylalanine, totals 14 residues. The entry retains the CDR3 DNA only, 42 bases that are in frame from base 1.